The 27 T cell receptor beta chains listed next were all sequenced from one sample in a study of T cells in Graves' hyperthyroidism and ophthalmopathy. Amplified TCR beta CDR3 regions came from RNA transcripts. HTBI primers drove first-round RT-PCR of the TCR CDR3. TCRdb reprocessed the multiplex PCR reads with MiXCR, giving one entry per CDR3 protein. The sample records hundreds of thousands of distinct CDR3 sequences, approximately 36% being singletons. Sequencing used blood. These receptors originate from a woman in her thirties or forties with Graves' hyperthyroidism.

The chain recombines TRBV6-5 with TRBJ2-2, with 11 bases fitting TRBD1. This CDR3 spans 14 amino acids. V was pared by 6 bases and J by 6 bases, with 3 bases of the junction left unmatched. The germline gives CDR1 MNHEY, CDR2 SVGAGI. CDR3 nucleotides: TGTGCCAGCAGAGGACAGGGGGCCGCCGGGGAGCTGTTTTTT. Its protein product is CASRGQGAAGELFF.

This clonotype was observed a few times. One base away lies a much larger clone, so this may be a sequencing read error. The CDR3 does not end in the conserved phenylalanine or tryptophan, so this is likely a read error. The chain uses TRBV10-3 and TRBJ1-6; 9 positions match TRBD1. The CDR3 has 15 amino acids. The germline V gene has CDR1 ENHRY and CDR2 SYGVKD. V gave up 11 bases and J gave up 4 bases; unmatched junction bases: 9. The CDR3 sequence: CASEDRGLYNSPLHL. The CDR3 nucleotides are TGTGCCTCAGAGGACAGGGGTCTATATAATTCACCCCTCCACCTT.

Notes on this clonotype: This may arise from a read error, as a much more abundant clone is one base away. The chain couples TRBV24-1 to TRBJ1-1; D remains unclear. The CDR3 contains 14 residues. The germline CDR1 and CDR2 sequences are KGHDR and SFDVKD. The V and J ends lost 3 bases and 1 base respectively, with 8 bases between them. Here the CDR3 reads CATSDPPGNTEAFF. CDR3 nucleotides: TGTGCCACCAGTGATCCCCCAGGGAACACTGAAGCTTTCTTT.

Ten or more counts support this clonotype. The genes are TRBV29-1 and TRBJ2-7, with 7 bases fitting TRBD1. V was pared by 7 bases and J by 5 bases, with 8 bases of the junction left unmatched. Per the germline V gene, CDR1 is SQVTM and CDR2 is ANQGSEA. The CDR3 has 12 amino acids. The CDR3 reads CSGGTGVHEQYF. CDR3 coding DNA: TGCAGCGGGGGAACAGGGGTCCACGAGCAGTACTTC.

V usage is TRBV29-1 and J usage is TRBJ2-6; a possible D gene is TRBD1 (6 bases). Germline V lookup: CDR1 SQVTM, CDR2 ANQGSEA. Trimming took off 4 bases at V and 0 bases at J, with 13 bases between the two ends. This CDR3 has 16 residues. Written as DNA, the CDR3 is TGCAGCGTTGTGACAGGCCAAAACTCTGGGGCCAACGTCCTGACTTTC. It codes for CSVVTGQNSGANVLTF.

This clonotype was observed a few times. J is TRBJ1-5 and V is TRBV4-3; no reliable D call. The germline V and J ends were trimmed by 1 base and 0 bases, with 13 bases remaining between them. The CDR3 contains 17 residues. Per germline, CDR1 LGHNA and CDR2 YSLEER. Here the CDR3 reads CASSQVRGTYSNQPQHF. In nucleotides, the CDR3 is TGCGCCAGCAGCCAAGTTCGGGGAACCTATAGCAATCAGCCCCAGCATTTT.

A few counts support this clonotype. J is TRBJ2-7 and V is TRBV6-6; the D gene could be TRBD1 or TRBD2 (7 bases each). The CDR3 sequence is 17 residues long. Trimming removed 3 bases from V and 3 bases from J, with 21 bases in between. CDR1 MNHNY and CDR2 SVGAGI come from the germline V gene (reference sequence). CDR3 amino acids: CASSYLASGTAYYEQYF. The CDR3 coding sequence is TGTGCCAGCAGTTATCTGGCGAGCGGGACAGCGTACTACGAGCAGTACTTC.

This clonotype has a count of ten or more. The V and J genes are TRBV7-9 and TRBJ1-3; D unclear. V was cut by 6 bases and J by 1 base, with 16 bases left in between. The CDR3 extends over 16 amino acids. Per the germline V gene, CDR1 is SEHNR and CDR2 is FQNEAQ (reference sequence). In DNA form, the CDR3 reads TGTGCCAGCAGACTAACACTAGAGCCTTCTGGAAACACCATATATTTT. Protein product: CASRLTLEPSGNTIYF.

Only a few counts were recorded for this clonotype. The CDR3 spells CASSPGYGNTEAFF. The CDR3 region has the DNA TGTGCCAGCTCACCTGGGTACGGGAACACTGAAGCTTTCTTT. The rearrangement joins TRBV7-2 to TRBJ1-1; D call uncertain. This CDR3 comprises 14 residues. V lost 8 bases and J lost 1, with 14 bases in between. Germline CDR1 reads SGHTA; CDR2 reads FQGNSA.

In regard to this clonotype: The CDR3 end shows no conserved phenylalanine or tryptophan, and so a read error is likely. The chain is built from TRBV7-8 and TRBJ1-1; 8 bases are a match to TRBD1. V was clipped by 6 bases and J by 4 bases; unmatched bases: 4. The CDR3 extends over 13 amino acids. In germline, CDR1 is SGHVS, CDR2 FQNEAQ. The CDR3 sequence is CASRQGVGTEAFS. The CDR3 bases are TGTGCCAGCAGACAGGGGGTTGGCACTGAAGCTTTCTCT.

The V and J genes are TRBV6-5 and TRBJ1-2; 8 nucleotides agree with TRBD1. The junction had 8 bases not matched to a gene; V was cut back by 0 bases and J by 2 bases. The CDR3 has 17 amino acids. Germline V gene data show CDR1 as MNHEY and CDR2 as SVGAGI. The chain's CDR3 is CASSYSTVGTGNYGYTF. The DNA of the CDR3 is TGTGCCAGCAGTTACTCGACTGTCGGGACAGGAAACTATGGCTACACCTTC.

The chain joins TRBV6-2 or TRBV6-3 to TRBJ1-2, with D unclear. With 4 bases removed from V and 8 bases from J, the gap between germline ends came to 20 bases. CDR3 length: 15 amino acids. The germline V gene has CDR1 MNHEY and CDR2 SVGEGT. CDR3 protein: CASSSPPAGRAGYTF. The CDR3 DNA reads TGTGCCAGCAGTTCCCCTCCCGCAGGCCGGGCGGGCTACACCTTC.

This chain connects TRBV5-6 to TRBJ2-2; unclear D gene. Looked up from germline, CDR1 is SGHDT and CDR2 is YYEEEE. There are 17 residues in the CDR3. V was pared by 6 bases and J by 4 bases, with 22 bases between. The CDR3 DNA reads TGTGCCAGCACCCTAAGGGTGGGTGAACCTTTCACCGGGGAGCTGTTTTTT. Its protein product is CASTLRVGEPFTGELFF.

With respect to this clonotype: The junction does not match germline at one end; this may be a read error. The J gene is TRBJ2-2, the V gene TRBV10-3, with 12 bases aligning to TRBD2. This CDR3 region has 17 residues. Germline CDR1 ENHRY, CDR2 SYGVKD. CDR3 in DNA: TGTGCCAGCAGTTACCCGGGGCTAGCGGGAGGGCCCCGGGAGCTGTTTTTT. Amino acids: CASSYPGLAGGPRELFF.

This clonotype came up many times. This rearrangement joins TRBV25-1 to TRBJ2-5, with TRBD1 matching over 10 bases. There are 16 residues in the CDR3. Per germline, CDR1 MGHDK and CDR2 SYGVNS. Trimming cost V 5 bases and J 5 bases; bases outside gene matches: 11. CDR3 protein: CASSMRTGGYLETQYF. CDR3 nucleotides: TGTGCCAGCAGTATGCGGACAGGGGGTTATTTGGAGACCCAGTACTTC.

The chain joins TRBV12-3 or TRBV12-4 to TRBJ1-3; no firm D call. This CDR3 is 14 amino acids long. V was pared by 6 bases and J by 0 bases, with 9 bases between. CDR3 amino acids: CASRGWPSGNTIYF. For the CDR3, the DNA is TGTGCCAGCAGGGGATGGCCCTCTGGAAACACCATATATTTT.

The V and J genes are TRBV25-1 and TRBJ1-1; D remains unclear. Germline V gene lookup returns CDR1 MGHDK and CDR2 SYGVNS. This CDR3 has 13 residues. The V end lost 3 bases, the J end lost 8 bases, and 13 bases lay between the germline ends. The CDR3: CASSDRNLREAFF. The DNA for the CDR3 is TGTGCCAGCAGTGATCGGAACTTACGAGAAGCTTTCTTT.

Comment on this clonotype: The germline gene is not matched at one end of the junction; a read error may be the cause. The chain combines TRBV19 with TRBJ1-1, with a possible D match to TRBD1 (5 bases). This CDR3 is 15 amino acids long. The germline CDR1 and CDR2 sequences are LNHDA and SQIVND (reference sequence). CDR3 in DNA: TGTGCCAGTAGTCCGTCTGACAGACAGAACGCTGAAGCCTTCTTT. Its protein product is CASSPSDRQNAEAFF.

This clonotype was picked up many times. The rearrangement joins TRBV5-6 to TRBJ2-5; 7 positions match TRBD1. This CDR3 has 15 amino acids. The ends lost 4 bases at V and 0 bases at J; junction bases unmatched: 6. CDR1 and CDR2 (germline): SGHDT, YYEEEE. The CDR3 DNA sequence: TGTGCCAGCAGCACCGACAGGGAGTACCAAGAGACCCAGTACTTC. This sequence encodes CASSTDREYQETQYF.

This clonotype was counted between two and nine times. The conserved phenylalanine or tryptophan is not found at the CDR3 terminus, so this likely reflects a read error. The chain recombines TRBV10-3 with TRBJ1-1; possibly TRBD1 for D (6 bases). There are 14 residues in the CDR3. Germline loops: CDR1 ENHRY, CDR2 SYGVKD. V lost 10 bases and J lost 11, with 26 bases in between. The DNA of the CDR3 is TGTGCCAGCGGGGAGGGAGGGGGAATATTATACGCTTTCCTT. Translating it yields CASGEGGGILYAFL.

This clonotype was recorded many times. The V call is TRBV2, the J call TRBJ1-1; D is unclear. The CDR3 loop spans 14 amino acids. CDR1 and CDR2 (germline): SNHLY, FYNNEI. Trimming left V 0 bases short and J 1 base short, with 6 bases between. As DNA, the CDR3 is TGTGCCAGCAGTGAAGCCCGAAGGAACACTGAAGCTTTCTTT. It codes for CASSEARRNTEAFF.

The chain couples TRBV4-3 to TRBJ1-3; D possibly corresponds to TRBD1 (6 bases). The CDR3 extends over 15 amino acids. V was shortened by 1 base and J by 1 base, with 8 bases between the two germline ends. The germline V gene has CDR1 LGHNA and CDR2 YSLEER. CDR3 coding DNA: TGCGCCAGCAGCCAAGGACAGGTTTCTGGAAACACCATATATTTT. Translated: CASSQGQVSGNTIYF.

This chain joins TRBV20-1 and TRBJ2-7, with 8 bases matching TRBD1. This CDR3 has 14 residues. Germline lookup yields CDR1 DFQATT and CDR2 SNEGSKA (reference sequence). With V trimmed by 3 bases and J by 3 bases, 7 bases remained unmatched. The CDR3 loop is CSARKTGDVYEQYF. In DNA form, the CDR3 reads TGCAGTGCTAGGAAGACAGGGGACGTCTACGAGCAGTACTTC.

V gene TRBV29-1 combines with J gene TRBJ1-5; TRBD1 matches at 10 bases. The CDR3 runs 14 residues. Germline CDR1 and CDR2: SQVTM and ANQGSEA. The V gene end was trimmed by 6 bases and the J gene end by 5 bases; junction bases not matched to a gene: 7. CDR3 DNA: TGCAGCGTGACTTCCGGGACAGGGGATCAGCCCCAGCATTTT. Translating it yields CSVTSGTGDQPQHF.

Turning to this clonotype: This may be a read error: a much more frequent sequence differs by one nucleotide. The CDR3 here is CASSEVQANYDYTF. The DNA of the CDR3 is TGTGCCAGCAGTGAAGTTCAAGCTAACTATGACTACACCTTC. V is TRBV2 and J is TRBJ1-2; D is unclear. Germline-derived CDR1 and CDR2 are SNHLY and FYNNEI. The CDR3 sequence is 14 residues long. The whole variable domain, remainder taken from reference TRBV2 and TRBJ1-2, is EPEVTQTPSHQVTQMGQEVILRCVPISNHLYFYWYRQILGQKVEFLVSFYNNEISEKSEIFDDQFSVERPDGSNFTLKIRSTKLEDSAMYFCASSEVQANYDYTFGSGTRLTVV.

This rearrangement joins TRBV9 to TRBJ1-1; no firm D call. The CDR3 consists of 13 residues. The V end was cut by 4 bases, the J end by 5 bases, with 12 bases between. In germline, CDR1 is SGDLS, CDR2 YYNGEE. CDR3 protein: CASSLNFDTEAFF. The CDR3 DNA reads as TGTGCCAGCAGCTTAAATTTTGATACTGAAGCTTTCTTT.

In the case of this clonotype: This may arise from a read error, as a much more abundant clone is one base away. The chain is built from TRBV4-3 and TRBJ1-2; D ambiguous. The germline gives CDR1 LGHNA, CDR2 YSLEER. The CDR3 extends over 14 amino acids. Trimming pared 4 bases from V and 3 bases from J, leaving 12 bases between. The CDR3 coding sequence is TGCGCCAGCAGCCTAGATCAAGGGTACTATGGCTACACCTTC. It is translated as CASSLDQGYYGYTF.